One and the same sample provided the 21 T cell receptor beta chains below, sequenced in a study of T cell changes during pregnancy in multiple sclerosis. Measured with immunoSEQ multiplex PCR; TCRdb has only the in-frame clones, and not every one. The sample shows approximately 100,000 clones, about 94% of them seen only once. Sequencing used peripheral blood, obtained before pregnancy. These receptors all stem from a female donor with multiple sclerosis, enrolled in a pregnancy study.

This rearrangement joins TRBV5-1 to TRBJ2-6; the match to TRBD1 covers 10 bases. Germline CDR1 is SGHRS and CDR2 is YFSETQ. The CDR3 consists of 18 residues. With V trimmed by 1 base and J by 0 bases, 4 bases remained unmatched. As DNA, the CDR3 is TGCGCCAGCAGCTTGCGGGACAGGGGCCGCTCTGGGGCCAACGTCCTGACTTTC. It specifies CASSLRDRGRSGANVLTF.

The rearrangement links TRBV18 to TRBJ2-1, with 13 bases aligning to TRBD2. Losses at the gene ends were 1 base for V and 1 base for J; bases not matched to a gene: 4. From germline, CDR1 is KGHSH and CDR2 LQKENI. This CDR3 has 18 residues. The DNA for the CDR3 is TGTGCCAGCTCACCACTTGGGACTAGCGGGGTGTCCTACAATGAGCAGTTCTTC. The encoded protein is CASSPLGTSGVSYNEQFF.

The chain joins TRBV7-2 to TRBJ2-7, with 8 nucleotides matching TRBD2. This CDR3 is built from 19 residues. Germline CDR1 is SGHTA and CDR2 is FQGNSA. V shed 4 bases and J 3 bases; nucleotides not matched to a gene: 20. The CDR3 coding sequence is TGTGCCAGCAGCTCTCGGACAGTTCGCGAGAAGCGGGGGAGCTACGAGCAGTACTTC. This translates into CASSSRTVREKRGSYEQYF.

This clone appeared a single time. The V gene is TRBV30, the J gene TRBJ1-1; weak D call: TRBD1 (6 bases). CDR1 is GTSNPN, CDR2 SVGIG, per germline (reference sequence). The CDR3 sequence is 12 residues long. V was pared by 8 bases and J by 1 base, with 11 bases between. The CDR3 nucleotides read TGTGCCAGAGAACAGGGGAACACTGAAGCTTTCTTT. Its translation: CAREQGNTEAFF. Variable domain in full (rest from reference TRBV30 and TRBJ1-1): SQTIHQWPATLVQPVGSPLSLECTVEGTSNPNLYWYRQAAGRGLQLLFYSVGIGQISSEVPQNLSASRPQDRQFILSSKKLLLSDSGFYLCAREQGNTEAFFGQGTRLTVV.

This chain links TRBV10-1 with TRBJ2-7; TRBD2 aligns across 8 bases. V shed 5 bases, J shed 6 bases, and the junction held 6 bases outside the gene matches. The CDR3 length is 13 residues. In germline, CDR1 is WNHNN, CDR2 SYGVQD (reference sequence). Here the CDR3 DNA reads TGCGCCAGCAGTCCGGGAGGGGCCTCCGAGCAGTACTTC. This translates into CASSPGGASEQYF.

The chain couples TRBV5-1 to TRBJ1-1; maybe TRBD1 (5 bases). The CDR3 has 14 amino acids. Germline V CDR1 and CDR2: SGHRS, YFSETQ. V was shortened by 2 bases and J by 1 base, with 9 bases between the two germline ends. CDR3 DNA: TGCGCCAGCAGCTTCGGGGGTCCGAACACTGAAGCTTTCTTT. Translating gives CASSFGGPNTEAFF.

The chain is built from TRBV7-6 and TRBJ2-1, with TRBD1 matching 11 bases. CDR3 length: 18 residues. Germline CDR1 reads SGHVS; CDR2 reads FNYEAQ. V lost 0 bases and J lost 1; bases outside the gene matches: 5. The CDR3 DNA reads TGTGCCAGCAGCTTAGCGGGGGACAGGGGGGGTTCCTACAATGAGCAGTTCTTC. Amino acids: CASSLAGDRGGSYNEQFF.

The chain links TRBV19 to TRBJ2-5, with a possible D match to TRBD2 (6 bases). CDR3 length: 15 residues. The V and J ends lost 1 base and 7 bases respectively, with 16 bases between them. Germline CDR1 reads LNHDA; CDR2 reads SQIVND (reference sequence). CDR3 sequence reads: CASSIGIRQGGTQYF. CDR3 bases: TGTGCCAGTAGTATAGGGATAAGGCAGGGAGGGACCCAGTACTTC. Looking up the rest from reference TRBV19 and TRBJ2-5 gives the full variable domain: DGGITQSPKYLFRKEGQNVTLSCEQNLNHDAMYWYRQDPGQGLRLIYYSQIVNDFQKGDIAEGYSVSREKKESFPLTVTSAQKNPTAFYLCASSIGIRQGGTQYFGPGTRLLVL.

The V and J genes are TRBV4-2 and TRBJ1-1; D unresolved. CDR1 and CDR2 from the germline V gene are LGHNA and YNFKEQ. The CDR3 runs to 13 residues. Deletions cut 4 bases from V and 1 base from J, with 7 bases between. CDR3 coding DNA: TGTGCCAGCAGCCCGGTGCGGAACACTGAAGCTTTCTTT. Its translation: CASSPVRNTEAFF.

This chain joins TRBV2 and TRBJ2-3; TRBD1 aligns across 8 bases. This CDR3 contains 15 residues. From germline, CDR1 is SNHLY and CDR2 FYNNEI. Trimming at V came to 5 bases and at J to 3 bases, leaving 7 bases not matched to a gene. CDR3 region: CASSPGQGLTDTQYF. DNA for the CDR3: TGTGCCAGCAGTCCCGGACAGGGCCTTACAGATACGCAGTATTTT.

The rearrangement joins TRBV13 to TRBJ2-7; 8 nucleotides agree with TRBD1. Per the germline V gene, CDR1 is PRHDT and CDR2 is FYEKMQ (reference sequence). V was pared by 5 bases and J by 3 bases, with 3 bases of the junction left unmatched. The CDR3 sequence is 13 residues long. CDR3 sequence: CASSNTGGYEQYF. The CDR3 DNA is TGTGCCAGCAGCAATACAGGGGGCTACGAGCAGTACTTC.

The chain recombines TRBV9 with TRBJ2-7; D not resolved. The CDR3 runs 14 residues. The V gene's germline CDR1 is SGDLS and CDR2 YYNGEE. Trimming left V 0 bases short and J 5 bases short, with 12 bases between. In DNA form, the CDR3 reads TGTGCCAGCAGCGTAGGACAAGGCCAGAACGAGCAGTACTTC. Amino acid sequence: CASSVGQGQNEQYF. The full variable domain, with the rest looked up from reference TRBV9 and TRBJ2-7, is DSGVTQTPKHLITATGQRVTLRCSPRSGDLSVYWYQQSLDQGLQFLIQYYNGEERAKGNILERFSAQQFPDLHSELNLSSLELGDSALYFCASSVGQGQNEQYFGPGTRLTVT.

Here the CDR3 DNA reads TGTGCTAGTGGTTTGGTACTGGGGCGAGACAGGCACAATGAGCAGTTCTTC. This encodes CASGLVLGRDRHNEQFF. The J gene is TRBJ2-1, the V gene TRBV12-5; D perhaps matches TRBD1 (6 bases). The CDR3 sequence is 17 residues long. Trimming took 0 bases from V and 5 from J, leaving 17 bases between them. From germline, CDR1 is LGHNT and CDR2 FRNRAP.

This clone came up once. The chain couples TRBV19 to TRBJ2-1, with 9 bases identical to TRBD1. V shed 3 bases, J shed 8 bases, and the junction held 8 bases outside the gene matches. The CDR3 contains 15 residues. Germline lookup yields CDR1 LNHDA and CDR2 SQIVND (reference sequence). The CDR3 spells CASSIWGQGFDEQFF. In nucleotides, the CDR3 is TGTGCCAGTAGTATTTGGGGACAGGGTTTCGATGAGCAGTTCTTC.

The chain employs TRBV5-1 and TRBJ2-2; TRBD1 aligns across 10 bases. The CDR3 is 19 residues long. V lost 3 bases and J lost 3; bases outside the gene matches: 14. Per germline, CDR1 SGHRS and CDR2 YFSETQ. The CDR3 nucleotides read TGCGCCAGCAGCTCCTCCCGAGACAGGGGGCGCGGGGACACCGGGGAGCTGTTTTTT. This gives the protein CASSSSRDRGRGDTGELFF.

This CDR3 is CASQSCPATLNTEAFF. The CDR3 coding sequence is TGTGCCAGCCAATCCTGTCCAGCGACCTTGAACACTGAAGCTTTCTTT. The chain couples TRBV21-1 to TRBJ1-1. TRBV21-1 is a pseudogene segment. CDR3 length: 16 residues.

The rearrangement links TRBV28 to TRBJ1-1, with TRBD1 as a possible D gene (5 bases). This CDR3 has 11 residues. Germline CDR1 is MDHEN and CDR2 is SYDVKM. Trimming took 1 base from V and 10 from J, leaving 7 bases between them. The DNA of the CDR3 is TGTGCCAGCAGTTTATATAGGGGAGCTTTCTTT. Translated, it gives CASSLYRGAFF.

V is TRBV9 and J is TRBJ2-1; the D gene is possibly TRBD2 (5 bases). The length of the CDR3 is 13 residues. Germline-derived CDR1 and CDR2 are SGDLS and YYNGEE. Trimming shortened V by 2 bases and J by 5 bases, and 8 bases separated the two germline ends. The CDR3 protein is CASSVGGHNEQFF. In nucleotides, the CDR3 is TGTGCCAGCAGCGTTGGAGGTCACAATGAGCAGTTCTTC.

The V and J genes are TRBV30 and TRBJ2-4, with 13 bases aligning to TRBD2. The CDR3 runs 16 residues. After removal of 1 base from V and 7 bases from J, the junction contained 7 bases not matched to a gene. Germline assignment: CDR1 GTSNPN and CDR2 SVGIG (reference sequence). In nucleotides, the CDR3 is TGTGCCTGGAGTGATGGACTAGCGGGAGTTTGGAACATTCAGTACTTC. Amino acids: CAWSDGLAGVWNIQYF. Full variable domain (outside the CDR3, taken from reference TRBV30 and TRBJ2-4): SQTIHQWPATLVQPVGSPLSLECTVEGTSNPNLYWYRQAAGRGLQLLFYSVGIGQISSEVPQNLSASRPQDRQFILSSKKLLLSDSGFYLCAWSDGLAGVWNIQYFGAGTRLSVL.

This chain uses TRBV7-3 with TRBJ2-3; 7 bases are a match to TRBD1. Germline loops: CDR1 SGHTA, CDR2 FQGTGA. Germline trimming cut 5 bases from V and 9 bases from J; bases unmatched to any gene: 5. This CDR3 has 12 residues. In nucleotides, the CDR3 is TGTGCCAGCAGCCCGGACAGGATCACGCAGTATTTT. Translated: CASSPDRITQYF.

The chain links TRBV25-1 to TRBJ1-2; D perhaps matches TRBD1 (5 bases). V was clipped by 4 bases and J by 7 bases, with 16 bases between them. Looked up from germline, CDR1 is MGHDK and CDR2 is SYGVNS. The CDR3 length is 14 residues. The CDR3 reads CASSGLRGKGGYTF. The CDR3 bases are TGTGCCAGCAGTGGGTTACGGGGGAAGGGTGGCTACACCTTC.